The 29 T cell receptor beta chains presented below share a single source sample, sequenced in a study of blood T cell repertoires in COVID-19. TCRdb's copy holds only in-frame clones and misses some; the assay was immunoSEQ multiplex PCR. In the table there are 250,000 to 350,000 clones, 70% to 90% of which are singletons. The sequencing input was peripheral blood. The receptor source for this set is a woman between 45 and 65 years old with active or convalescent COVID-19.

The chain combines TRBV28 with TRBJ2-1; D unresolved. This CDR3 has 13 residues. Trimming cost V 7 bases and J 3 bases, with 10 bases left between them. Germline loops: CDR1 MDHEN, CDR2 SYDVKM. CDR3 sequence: CASIPPGYNEQFF. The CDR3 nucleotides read TGTGCCAGCATCCCCCCCGGCTACAATGAGCAGTTCTTC.

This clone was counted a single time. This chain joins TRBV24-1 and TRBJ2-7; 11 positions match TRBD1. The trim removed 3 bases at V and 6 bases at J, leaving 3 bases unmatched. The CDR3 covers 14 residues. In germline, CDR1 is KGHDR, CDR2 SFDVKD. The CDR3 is CATSDRTGGIEQYF. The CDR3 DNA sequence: TGTGCCACCAGTGATCGGACAGGGGGCATCGAGCAGTACTTC.

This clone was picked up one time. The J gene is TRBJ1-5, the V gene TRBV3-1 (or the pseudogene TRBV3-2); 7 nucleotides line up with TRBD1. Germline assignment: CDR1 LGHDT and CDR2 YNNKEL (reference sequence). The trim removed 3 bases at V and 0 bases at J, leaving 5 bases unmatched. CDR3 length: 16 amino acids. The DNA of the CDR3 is TGTGCCAGCAGCCAGTCAGACAGGGTTAGCAATCAGCCCCAGCATTTT. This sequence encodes CASSQSDRVSNQPQHF.

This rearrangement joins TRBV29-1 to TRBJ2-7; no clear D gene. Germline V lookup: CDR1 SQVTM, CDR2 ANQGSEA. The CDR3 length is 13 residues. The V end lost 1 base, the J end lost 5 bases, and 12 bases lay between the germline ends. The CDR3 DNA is TGCAGCGTTGAAGGTCTAGGAAGCGACGAGCAGTACTTC. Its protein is CSVEGLGSDEQYF.

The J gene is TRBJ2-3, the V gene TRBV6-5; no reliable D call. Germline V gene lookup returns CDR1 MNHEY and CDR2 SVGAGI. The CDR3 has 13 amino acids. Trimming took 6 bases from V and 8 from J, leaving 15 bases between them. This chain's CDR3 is CASSPHRMATQYF. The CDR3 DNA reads TGTGCCAGCAGCCCGCACCGCATGGCTACGCAGTATTTT.

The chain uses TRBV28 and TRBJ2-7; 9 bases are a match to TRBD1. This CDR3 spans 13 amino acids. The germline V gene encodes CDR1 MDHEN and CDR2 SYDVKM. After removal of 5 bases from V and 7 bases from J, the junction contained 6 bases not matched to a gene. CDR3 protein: CASSTGGEREQYF. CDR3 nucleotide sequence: TGTGCCAGCAGTACAGGGGGCGAGAGGGAGCAGTACTTC.

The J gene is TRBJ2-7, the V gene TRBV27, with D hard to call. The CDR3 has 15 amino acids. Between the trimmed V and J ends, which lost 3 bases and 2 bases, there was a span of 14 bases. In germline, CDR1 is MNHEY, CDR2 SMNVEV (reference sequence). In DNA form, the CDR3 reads TGTGCCAGCAGTTTTCATAAGGCGGAACCCTACGAGCAGTACTTC. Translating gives CASSFHKAEPYEQYF.

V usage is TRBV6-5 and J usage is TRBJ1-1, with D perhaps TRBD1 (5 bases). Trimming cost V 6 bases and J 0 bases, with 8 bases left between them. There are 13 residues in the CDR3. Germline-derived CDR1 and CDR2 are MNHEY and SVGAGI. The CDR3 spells CASRRQMNTEAFF. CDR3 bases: TGTGCCAGCAGGAGACAGATGAACACTGAAGCTTTCTTT.

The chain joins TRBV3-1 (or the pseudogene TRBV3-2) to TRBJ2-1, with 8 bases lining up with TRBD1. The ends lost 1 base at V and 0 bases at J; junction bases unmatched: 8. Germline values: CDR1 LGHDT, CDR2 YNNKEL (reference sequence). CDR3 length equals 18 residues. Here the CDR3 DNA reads TGTGCCAGCAGCCAAGGTCCAGGGGGCGCCTTCTCCTACAATGAGCAGTTCTTC. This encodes CASSQGPGGAFSYNEQFF.

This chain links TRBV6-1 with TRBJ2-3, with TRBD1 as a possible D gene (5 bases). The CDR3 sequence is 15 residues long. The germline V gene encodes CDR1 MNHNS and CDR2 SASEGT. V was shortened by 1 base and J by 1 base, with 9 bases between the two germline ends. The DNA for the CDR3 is TGTGCCAGCAGTGAAGGGGGCGCAGGCACAGATACGCAGTATTTT. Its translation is CASSEGGAGTDTQYF.

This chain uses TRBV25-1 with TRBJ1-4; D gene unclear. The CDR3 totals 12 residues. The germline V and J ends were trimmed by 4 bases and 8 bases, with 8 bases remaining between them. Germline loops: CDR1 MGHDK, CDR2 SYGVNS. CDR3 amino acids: CASSGALEKLFF. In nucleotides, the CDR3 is TGTGCCAGCAGTGGGGCGTTGGAAAAACTGTTTTTT.

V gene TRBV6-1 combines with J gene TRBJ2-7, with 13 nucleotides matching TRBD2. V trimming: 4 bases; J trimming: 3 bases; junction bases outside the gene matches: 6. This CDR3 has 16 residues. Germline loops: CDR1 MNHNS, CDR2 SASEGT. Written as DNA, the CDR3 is TGTGCCAGCAGTGCCCGACTAGCGGGGGGAATCTACGAGCAGTACTTC. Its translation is CASSARLAGGIYEQYF.

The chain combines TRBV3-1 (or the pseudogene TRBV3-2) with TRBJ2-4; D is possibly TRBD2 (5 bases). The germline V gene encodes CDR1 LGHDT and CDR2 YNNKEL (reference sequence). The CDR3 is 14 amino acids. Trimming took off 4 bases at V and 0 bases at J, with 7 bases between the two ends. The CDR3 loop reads CASSPGLAKNIQYF. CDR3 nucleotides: TGTGCCAGCAGCCCAGGACTAGCCAAAAACATTCAGTACTTC.

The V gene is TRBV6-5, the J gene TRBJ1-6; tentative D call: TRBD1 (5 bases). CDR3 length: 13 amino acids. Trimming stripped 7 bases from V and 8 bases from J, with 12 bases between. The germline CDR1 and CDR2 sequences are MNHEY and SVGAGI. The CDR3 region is CASKRGKDSPLHF. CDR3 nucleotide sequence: TGTGCCAGCAAAAGGGGAAAGGATTCACCCCTCCACTTT.

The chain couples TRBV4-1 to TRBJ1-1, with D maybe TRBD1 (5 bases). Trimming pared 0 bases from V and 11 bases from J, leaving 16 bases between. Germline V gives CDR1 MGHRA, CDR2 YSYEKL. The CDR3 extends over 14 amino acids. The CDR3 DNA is TGCGCCAGCAGCCAAGAGGGGGTGGCGGGGAGCGCTTTCTTT. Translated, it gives CASSQEGVAGSAFF.

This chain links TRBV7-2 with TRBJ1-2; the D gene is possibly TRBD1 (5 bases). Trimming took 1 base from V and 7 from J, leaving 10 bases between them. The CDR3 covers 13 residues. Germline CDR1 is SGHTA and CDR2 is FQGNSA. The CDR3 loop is CASSLDSGGGYTF. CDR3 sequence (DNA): TGTGCCAGCAGCTTAGATTCGGGGGGTGGCTACACCTTC. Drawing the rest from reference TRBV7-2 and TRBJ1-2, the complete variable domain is GAGVSQSPSNKVTEKGKDVELRCDPISGHTALYWYRQSLGQGLEFLIYFQGNSAPDKSGLPSDRFSAERTGGSVSTLTIQRTQQEDSAVYLCASSLDSGGGYTFGSGTRLTVV.

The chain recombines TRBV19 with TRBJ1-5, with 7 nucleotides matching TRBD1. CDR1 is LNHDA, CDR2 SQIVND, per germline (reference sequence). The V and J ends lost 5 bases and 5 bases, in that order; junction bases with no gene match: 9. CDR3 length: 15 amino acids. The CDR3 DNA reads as TGTGCCAGTAGTTTGACAGGGTACTTCGATCAGCCCCAGCATTTT. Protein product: CASSLTGYFDQPQHF. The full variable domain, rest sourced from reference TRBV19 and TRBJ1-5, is DGGITQSPKYLFRKEGQNVTLSCEQNLNHDAMYWYRQDPGQGLRLIYYSQIVNDFQKGDIAEGYSVSREKKESFPLTVTSAQKNPTAFYLCASSLTGYFDQPQHFGDGTRLSIL.

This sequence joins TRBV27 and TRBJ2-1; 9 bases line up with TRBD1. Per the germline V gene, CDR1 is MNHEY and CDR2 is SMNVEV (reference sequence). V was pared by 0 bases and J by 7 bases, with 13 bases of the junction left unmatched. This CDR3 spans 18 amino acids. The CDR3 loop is CASSLSDRGYGIRNEQFF. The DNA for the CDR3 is TGTGCCAGCAGTTTATCAGACAGGGGGTATGGGATTAGGAATGAGCAGTTCTTC.

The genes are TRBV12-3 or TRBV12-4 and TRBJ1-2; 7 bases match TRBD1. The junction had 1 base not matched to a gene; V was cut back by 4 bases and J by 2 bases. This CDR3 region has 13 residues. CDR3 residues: CASSWTGNYGYTF. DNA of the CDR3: TGTGCCAGCAGTTGGACAGGCAACTATGGCTACACCTTC.

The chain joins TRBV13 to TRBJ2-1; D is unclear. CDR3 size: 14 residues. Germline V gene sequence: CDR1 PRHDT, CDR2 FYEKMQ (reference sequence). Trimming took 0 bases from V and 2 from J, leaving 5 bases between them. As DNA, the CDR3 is TGTGCCAGCAGCTTAGGCGGTCCCTACAATGAGCAGTTCTTC. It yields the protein CASSLGGPYNEQFF. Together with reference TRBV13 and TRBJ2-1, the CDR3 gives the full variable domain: AAGVIQSPRHLIKEKRETATLKCYPIPRHDTVYWYQQGPGQDPQFLISFYEKMQSDKGSIPDRFSAQQFSDYHSELNMSSLELGDSALYFCASSLGGPYNEQFFGPGTRLTVL.

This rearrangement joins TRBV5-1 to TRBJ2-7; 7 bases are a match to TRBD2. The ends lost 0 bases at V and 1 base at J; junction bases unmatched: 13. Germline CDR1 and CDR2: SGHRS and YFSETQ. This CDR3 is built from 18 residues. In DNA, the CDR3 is TGCGCCAGCAGCTTGGAGCTCTTCAGCGGGGCGAATTCCTACGAGCAGTACTTC. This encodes CASSLELFSGANSYEQYF.

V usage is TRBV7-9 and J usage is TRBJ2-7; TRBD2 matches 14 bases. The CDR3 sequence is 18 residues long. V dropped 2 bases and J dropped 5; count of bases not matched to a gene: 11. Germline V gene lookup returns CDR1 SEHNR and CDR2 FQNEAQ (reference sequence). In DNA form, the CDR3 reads TGTGCCAGCAGCTTATCCCCCCGACTAGCGGGAGGGCCCAACGAGCAGTACTTC. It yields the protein CASSLSPRLAGGPNEQYF.

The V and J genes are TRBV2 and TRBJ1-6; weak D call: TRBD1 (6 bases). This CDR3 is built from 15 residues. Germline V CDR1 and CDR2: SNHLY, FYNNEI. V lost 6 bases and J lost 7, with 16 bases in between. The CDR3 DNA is TGTGCCAGCAGGCAAGAACAGGGTCGGAATTCACCCCTCCACTTT. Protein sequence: CASRQEQGRNSPLHF.

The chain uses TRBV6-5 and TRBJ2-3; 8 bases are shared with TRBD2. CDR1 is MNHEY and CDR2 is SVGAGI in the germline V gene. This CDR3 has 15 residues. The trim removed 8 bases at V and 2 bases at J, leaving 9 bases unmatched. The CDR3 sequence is CASVIGGGTTDTQYF. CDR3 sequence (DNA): TGTGCCAGCGTTATAGGCGGGGGGACCACAGATACGCAGTATTTT.

This CDR3 reads CSINGVVAGAGNEQFF. CDR3 sequence (DNA): TGCAGCATAAACGGGGTCGTAGCGGGAGCGGGGAATGAGCAGTTCTTC. The genes are TRBV29-1 and TRBJ2-1, with 9 bases fitting TRBD2. The CDR3 runs to 16 residues. Losses at the gene ends were 8 bases for V and 7 bases for J; bases not matched to a gene: 18. Looked up from germline, CDR1 is SQVTM and CDR2 is ANQGSEA.

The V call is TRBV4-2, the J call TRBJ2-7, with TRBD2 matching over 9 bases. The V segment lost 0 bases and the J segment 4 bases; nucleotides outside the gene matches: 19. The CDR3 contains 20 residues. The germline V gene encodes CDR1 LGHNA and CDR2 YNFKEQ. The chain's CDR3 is CASSQEDYSSWLAGIYEQYF. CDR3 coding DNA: TGTGCCAGCAGCCAAGAAGATTATTCGAGTTGGCTAGCGGGGATTTACGAGCAGTACTTC.

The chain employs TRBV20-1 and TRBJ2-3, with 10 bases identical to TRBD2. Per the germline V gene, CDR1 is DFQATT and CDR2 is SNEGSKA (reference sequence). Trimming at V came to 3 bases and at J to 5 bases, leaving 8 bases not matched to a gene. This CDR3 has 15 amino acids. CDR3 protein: CSASTRGLALDTQYF. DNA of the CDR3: TGCAGTGCTAGTACACGGGGACTAGCGTTAGATACGCAGTATTTT.

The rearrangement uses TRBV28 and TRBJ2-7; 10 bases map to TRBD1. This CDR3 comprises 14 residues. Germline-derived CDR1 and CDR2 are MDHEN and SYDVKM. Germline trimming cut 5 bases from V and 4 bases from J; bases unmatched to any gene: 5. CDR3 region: CASSIDRGRYEQYF. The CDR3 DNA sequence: TGTGCCAGCAGTATCGACAGGGGGCGGTACGAGCAGTACTTC.

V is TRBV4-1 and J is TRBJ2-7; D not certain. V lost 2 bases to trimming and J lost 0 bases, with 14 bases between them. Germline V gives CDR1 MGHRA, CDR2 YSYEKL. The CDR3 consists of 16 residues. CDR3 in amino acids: CASSQPTYSSSYEQYF. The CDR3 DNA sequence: TGCGCCAGCAGCCAACCCACCTACAGCAGCTCCTACGAGCAGTACTTC.